The 10 T cell receptor beta chains listed next were all sequenced from one sample in a study of beta chain features in type 1 diabetes. Expressed TCRB transcripts were sequenced because the isolated RNA had all been reverse transcribed beforehand. Produced via immunoSEQ multiplex PCR; TCRdb's table is partial and in-frame only. The sample lists 600,000 to 650,000 clones; around 15% were seen once. The sample taken for sequencing was naive CD4+ T cells from blood. These TCRs come from a man between 18 and 29 years old in good health.

V gene TRBV15 combines with J gene TRBJ1-1; a weak D match, TRBD1 (5 bases). CDR1 LNHNV and CDR2 YYDKDF come from the germline V gene (reference sequence). Trimming removed 5 bases at V and 10 bases at J, with 14 bases between. CDR3 length: 12 residues. This CDR3 is CATSRPRDPAFF. The CDR3 DNA follows: TGTGCCACCAGCCGCCCTCGGGACCCAGCTTTCTTT.

On this clone itself: Other DNA sequences in the sample encode the same CDR3. The chain employs TRBV27 and TRBJ1-2; 7 bases match TRBD1. V lost 6 bases to trimming and J lost 8 bases; unmatched junction nucleotides: 9. Germline values: CDR1 MNHEY, CDR2 SMNVEV (reference sequence). The CDR3 has 13 amino acids. This chain's CDR3 is CASSPDRVGGYTF. The CDR3, as DNA: TGTGCCAGCAGCCCCGACAGGGTTGGGGGCTACACCTTC.

This clone was found a few times. The rearrangement joins TRBV2 to TRBJ1-1, with a tentative D call TRBD1 (5 bases). This CDR3 is 12 amino acids long. Germline loops: CDR1 SNHLY, CDR2 FYNNEI. Trimming shortened V by 4 bases and J by 7 bases, and 10 bases separated the two germline ends. This CDR3 reads CASSAQAHEAFF. The CDR3 DNA is TGTGCCAGCAGTGCACAGGCTCATGAAGCTTTCTTT.

The rearrangement joins TRBV5-8 to TRBJ2-2; 11 bases match TRBD1. J was trimmed by 14 bases and V by 4 bases; bases with no gene match: 4. The CDR3 is 12 residues long. Germline loops: CDR1 SGHTS, CDR2 YDEGEE. The CDR3 bases are TGTGCCAGCAGCCAGGACAGGGGGCGACTGTTTTTT. It encodes CASSQDRGRLFF.

The genes are TRBV29-1 and TRBJ2-7, with TRBD1 identical over 9 bases. The CDR3 covers 12 residues. Germline V gene data show CDR1 as SQVTM and CDR2 as ANQGSEA. V was pared by 5 bases and J by 7 bases, with 6 bases of the junction left unmatched. CDR3 bases: TGCAGCGTTCGGGACAGGGCGGGTGAGCAGTACTTC. Encoded protein: CSVRDRAGEQYF.

The genes are TRBV27 and TRBJ2-1; D unclear. The V gene's germline CDR1 is MNHEY and CDR2 SMNVEV (reference sequence). There are 16 residues in the CDR3. V was cut by 5 bases and J by 4 bases, with 18 bases left in between. CDR3 bases: TGTGCCAGCAGTCTAAGATCATCGAGACCGTACAATGAGCAGTTCTTC. Translating gives CASSLRSSRPYNEQFF.

This clone has a handful of counts. V usage is TRBV11-1 and J usage is TRBJ1-2; tentatively, D is TRBD1 (6 bases). Germline V gene lookup returns CDR1 SGHAT and CDR2 FQDESV (reference sequence). V lost 5 bases, J lost 4 bases, and 17 bases lay in between. There are 15 residues in the CDR3. The CDR3 here is CASSDRGTGSYGYTF. In DNA form, the CDR3 reads TGTGCCAGCAGCGACCGCGGAACAGGGTCCTATGGCTACACCTTC.

The chain recombines TRBV4-2 with TRBJ2-2, with D possibly TRBD1 on 6 matching bases. Germline V gene data show CDR1 as LGHNA and CDR2 as YNFKEQ. This CDR3 is built from 17 residues. V was shortened by 3 bases and J by 0 bases, with 14 bases between the two germline ends. CDR3 sequence reads: CASSQPQGTSNTGELFF. In DNA form, the CDR3 reads TGTGCCAGCAGCCAGCCCCAGGGGACCTCGAACACCGGGGAGCTGTTTTTT.

The J gene is TRBJ2-7, the V gene TRBV29-1; 8 bases agree with TRBD1. CDR1 SQVTM and CDR2 ANQGSEA come from the germline V gene. With 3 bases clipped from V and 7 bases from J, the junction kept 8 bases outside the gene matches. The CDR3 is made up of 13 amino acids. CDR3 bases: TGCAGCGTTGAGGGGCAGGGGGCGCTTGAGCAGTACTTC. Translating gives CSVEGQGALEQYF.

In this sample, this clone turned up a few times. The CDR3 DNA is TGTGCCAGCAGCAAAGTAGGATACGAGCAGTACTTC. Translated: CASSKVGYEQYF. The chain links TRBV21-1 to TRBJ2-7. TRBV21-1 constitutes a pseudogene. The CDR3 totals 12 residues.